Shown below are 24 T cell receptor beta chains from a single sample sequenced in a study of T cells in Graves' hyperthyroidism and ophthalmopathy. TCR beta CDR3 regions were amplified from RNA. A first-round RT-PCR of the TCR CDR3 used the HTBI primer set. In TCRdb, the multiplex PCR reads were re-called with MiXCR into one record per CDR3 protein. The sample shows roughly 660,000 distinct CDR3 sequences, roughly 17% of them seen only once. Sequencing was done on a sample of blood. The receptors come from a man aged 50-59 years with Graves' hyperthyroidism.

The chain employs TRBV5-1 and TRBJ2-1; D ambiguous. The CDR3 runs 16 residues. Germline V gene lookup returns CDR1 SGHRS and CDR2 YFSETQ. V lost 3 bases and J 1 base, leaving 14 bases between the germline ends. The CDR3 DNA is TGCGCCAGCAGCTCCCGAGCCCTACAGTCCTACAATGAGCAGTTCTTC. Its translation is CASSSRALQSYNEQFF.

The chain combines TRBV28 with TRBJ2-2, with TRBD2 as a possible D gene (6 bases). V shed 8 bases and J shed 0 bases, with 16 bases lying between them. This CDR3 comprises 16 residues. CDR1 is MDHEN and CDR2 is SYDVKM in the germline V gene. CDR3 sequence reads: CASGLGGATNTGELFF. The CDR3 DNA follows: TGTGCCAGCGGGTTGGGCGGGGCCACGAACACCGGGGAGCTGTTTTTT.

To note about this clonotype: Its ends do not fully match the called genes, so a read error is possible. The chain uses TRBV6-2 or TRBV6-3 and TRBJ2-7; D call uncertain. This CDR3 has 15 amino acids. Germline CDR1 and CDR2: MNHEY and SVGEGT. This CDR3 is CASSHSTTYYYEQYF. DNA of the CDR3: TGTGCCAGCAGTCACTCGACCACCTATTACTACGAGCAGTACTTC.

This clonotype was detected ten times or more. V gene TRBV13 combines with J gene TRBJ2-2; TRBD1 or TRBD2 may be the D gene (5 bases each). The CDR3 loop spans 16 amino acids. The V gene lost 5 bases and the J gene lost 7 bases, with 20 bases spanning the gap. Germline loops: CDR1 PRHDT, CDR2 FYEKMQ (reference sequence). The CDR3 loop reads CASSRLLRDLSGELFF. For the CDR3, the DNA is TGTGCCAGCAGCCGTCTCTTACGGGACCTCAGCGGGGAGCTGTTTTTT.

This clonotype was counted at least ten times. The gene calls are TRBV28 and TRBJ2-7, with D tentatively TRBD2 (6 bases). CDR3 length: 15 residues. The ends were cut back, 4 bases at V and 5 bases at J, with 18 bases in the middle. Germline CDR1 MDHEN, CDR2 SYDVKM. CDR3 amino acids: CASSSLKGLQNEQYF. In DNA, the CDR3 is TGTGCCAGCAGTTCATTAAAGGGACTGCAAAACGAGCAGTACTTC.

The chain combines TRBV29-1 with TRBJ2-2; D is perhaps TRBD2 (6 bases). The CDR3 loop spans 15 amino acids. Germline loops: CDR1 SQVTM, CDR2 ANQGSEA. V was trimmed by 0 bases and J by 5 bases, leaving 13 bases between them. The CDR3 sequence: CSVEDGRRGTGELFF. The CDR3 DNA sequence: TGCAGCGTTGAAGATGGCCGGAGGGGAACCGGGGAGCTGTTTTTT.

This clonotype has just one count. The chain is built from TRBV28 and TRBJ2-1; 8 bases are shared with TRBD2. Trimming took 2 bases from V and 13 from J; bases not matched to a gene: 10. This CDR3 spans 14 amino acids. Germline-derived CDR1 and CDR2 are MDHEN and SYDVKM. In DNA form, the CDR3 reads TGTGCCAGCAGTTTAGCCCCAGCGGGAGTGTTCCAGTTCTTC. Translated, it gives CASSLAPAGVFQFF.

This chain joins TRBV19 and TRBJ2-2, with a possible D match to TRBD1 (6 bases). Germline assignment: CDR1 LNHDA and CDR2 SQIVND (reference sequence). Trimming shortened V by 0 bases and J by 7 bases, and 15 bases separated the two germline ends. This CDR3 has 16 residues. The CDR3 DNA sequence: TGTGCCAGTAGTATAGATCAGGGACATGTAAGCGGGGAGCTGTTTTTT. It translates to CASSIDQGHVSGELFF.

This clonotype was seen many times. The rearrangement joins TRBV24-1 to TRBJ2-3; 9 bases are shared with TRBD1. The germline gives CDR1 KGHDR, CDR2 SFDVKD. V lost 8 bases, J lost 5 bases, and 7 bases stayed unmatched. The CDR3 contains 14 residues. CDR3 sequence (DNA): TGTGCCACCACCGAACAGGGGGCAAGAGATACGCAGTATTTT. It encodes CATTEQGARDTQYF.

This clonotype has more than one count but fewer than ten. This chain links TRBV29-1 with TRBJ2-3; unclear D gene. Deletions cut 1 base from V and 4 bases from J, with 12 bases between. From germline, CDR1 is SQVTM and CDR2 ANQGSEA. CDR3 length: 14 residues. The CDR3 region is CSVEGSPGPDTQYF. In DNA form, the CDR3 reads TGCAGCGTTGAAGGGAGTCCCGGGCCAGATACGCAGTATTTT.

This clonotype was detected many times. The chain has TRBV20-1 and TRBJ2-1, with D unclear. V was trimmed by 4 bases and J by 2 bases, leaving 12 bases between them. The CDR3 consists of 14 residues. Germline V gives CDR1 DFQATT, CDR2 SNEGSKA (reference sequence). CDR3 nucleotides: TGCAGTGCTACTGGGCTGATCACCTACAATGAGCAGTTCTTC. Translating gives CSATGLITYNEQFF.

The chain links TRBV14 to TRBJ2-5, with 12 positions matching TRBD1. V lost 1 base and J lost 4; bases outside the gene matches: 4. This CDR3 is 16 amino acids long. CDR1 is SGHDN, CDR2 FVKESK, per germline. The CDR3 spells CASSQVGTGGRETQYF. Here the CDR3 DNA reads TGTGCCAGCAGCCAAGTTGGGACAGGGGGCCGAGAGACCCAGTACTTC.

The chain uses TRBV6-1 and TRBJ2-1, with 14 bases identical to TRBD2. There are 16 residues in the CDR3. The V gene's germline CDR1 is MNHNS and CDR2 SASEGT. V dropped 5 bases and J dropped 7; count of bases not matched to a gene: 7. The CDR3 sequence is CASSKAGLAGGNEQFF. The CDR3 bases are TGTGCCAGCAGTAAGGCCGGACTAGCGGGAGGAAATGAGCAGTTCTTC.

The sample holds a few counts of this clonotype. The V and J genes are TRBV19 and TRBJ1-2; D may be TRBD1 (6 bases). Germline loops: CDR1 LNHDA, CDR2 SQIVND (reference sequence). This CDR3 spans 14 amino acids. V was trimmed by 6 bases and J by 8 bases, leaving 19 bases between them. As DNA, the CDR3 is TGTGCCAGTAGAGCCGGACAGTCGCCTGGGGGCTACACCTTC. Residues: CASRAGQSPGGYTF. Full variable domain (remainder filled in from reference TRBV19 and TRBJ1-2): DGGITQSPKYLFRKEGQNVTLSCEQNLNHDAMYWYRQDPGQGLRLIYYSQIVNDFQKGDIAEGYSVSREKKESFPLTVTSAQKNPTAFYLCASRAGQSPGGYTFGSGTRLTVV.

The sample holds a few counts of this clonotype. A much larger clone sits a single nucleotide away, making a read error possible. The chain joins TRBV2 to TRBJ1-3; TRBD1 matches at 8 bases. This CDR3 is 14 amino acids long. The germline gives CDR1 SNHLY, CDR2 FYNNEI. Here the CDR3 DNA reads TGTGCCAGCAGTGACCAGGGGGCTGGAAACACCGTATATTTT. Protein sequence: CASSDQGAGNTVYF.

This chain joins TRBV2 and TRBJ1-2; TRBD1 is a possible D gene (5 bases). The CDR3 totals 15 residues. The V gene's germline CDR1 is SNHLY and CDR2 FYNNEI. V shed 0 bases and J shed 0 bases, with 8 bases lying between them. This CDR3 reads CASSEAQEPNYGYTF. CDR3 DNA sequence: TGTGCCAGCAGTGAAGCACAGGAACCTAACTATGGCTACACCTTC. Filled out from reference TRBV2 and TRBJ1-2, the complete variable domain reads EPEVTQTPSHQVTQMGQEVILRCVPISNHLYFYWYRQILGQKVEFLVSFYNNEISEKSEIFDDQFSVERPDGSNFTLKIRSTKLEDSAMYFCASSEAQEPNYGYTFGSGTRLTVV.

Remarks on this clonotype: A much bigger clone sits one base away, suggesting this may be a read error. V usage is TRBV12-3 or TRBV12-4 and J usage is TRBJ1-5; D unclear. This CDR3 contains 15 residues. V gave up 4 bases and J gave up 2 bases, with 12 bases separating them. The CDR3 sequence is CASSSSDRGNQPQHF. In nucleotides, the CDR3 is TGTGCCAGCAGTTCCAGTGATCGGGGCAATCAGCCCCAGCATTTT.

The genes are TRBV6-2 or TRBV6-3 and TRBJ2-1; maybe TRBD2 (6 bases). The V end lost 6 bases, the J end lost 10 bases, and 13 bases lay between the germline ends. CDR1 is MNHEY and CDR2 is SVGEGT in the germline V gene. This CDR3 comprises 12 residues. In DNA form, the CDR3 reads TGTGCCAGCAGCCAAAGCGGGTACGAGCAGTTCTTC. This gives the protein CASSQSGYEQFF.

Ten or more counts support this clonotype. The CDR3 sequence is CASQEGGLNTEAFF. In DNA form, the CDR3 reads TGTGCCAGCCAAGAGGGGGGGCTGAACACTGAAGCTTTCTTT. The chain couples TRBV6-1 to TRBJ1-1; tentative D call: TRBD1 (6 bases). Germline CDR1 reads MNHNS; CDR2 reads SASEGT. CDR3 size: 14 residues. Trimming stripped 8 bases from V and 0 bases from J, with 13 bases between.

CDR3 amino acids: CASSLEGGAGYGYTF. The CDR3 nucleotides are TGCGCCAGCAGCTTGGAAGGGGGCGCGGGCTATGGCTACACCTTC. This chain links TRBV5-1 with TRBJ1-2, with 7 bases matching TRBD1. The trim removed 0 bases at V and 4 bases at J, leaving 6 bases unmatched. Per germline, CDR1 SGHRS and CDR2 YFSETQ. The CDR3 extends over 15 amino acids. The variable domain in full, with the rest retrieved from reference TRBV5-1 and TRBJ1-2, is KAGVTQTPRYLIKTRGQQVTLSCSPISGHRSVSWYQQTPGQGLQFLFEYFSETQRNKGNFPGRFSGRQFSNSRSEMNVSTLELGDSALYLCASSLEGGAGYGYTFGSGTRLTVV.

The chain combines TRBV12-3 or TRBV12-4 with TRBJ1-4, with D perhaps TRBD1 (5 bases). Trimming took off 6 bases at V and 4 bases at J, with 15 bases between the two ends. CDR3 length equals 15 residues. DNA for the CDR3: TGTGCCAGCAGCTTCCGGGGGGGTATTAATGAAAAACTGTTTTTT. It codes for CASSFRGGINEKLFF.

This clonotype was observed a few times. The rearrangement links TRBV30 to TRBJ2-7; 12 bases match TRBD2. Per germline, CDR1 GTSNPN and CDR2 SVGIG (reference sequence). J lost 7 bases, V lost 0 bases, and 7 bases had no gene match. The CDR3 loop spans 15 amino acids. The DNA for the CDR3 is TGTGCCTGGAGTGTAGGACTAGCGGGACCCAGGGAGCAGTACTTC. It is translated as CAWSVGLAGPREQYF.

This clonotype was seen more than once but under ten times. The rearrangement joins TRBV30 to TRBJ2-7, with 7 bases fitting TRBD2. With 4 bases clipped from V and 6 bases from J, the junction kept 12 bases outside the gene matches. The CDR3 covers 14 residues. Germline-derived CDR1 and CDR2 are GTSNPN and SVGIG (reference sequence). CDR3 residues: CAWKGTGGRLEQYF. CDR3 coding DNA: TGTGCCTGGAAGGGGACCGGCGGGAGACTCGAGCAGTACTTC.

This clonotype was seen at least ten times. J is TRBJ2-7 and V is TRBV2, with TRBD2 identical over 12 bases. J lost 4 bases, V lost 3 bases, and 4 bases had no gene match. This CDR3 region has 15 residues. The germline V gene has CDR1 SNHLY and CDR2 FYNNEI. The CDR3 is CASSDGLAGMYEQYF. The DNA for the CDR3 is TGTGCCAGCAGTGACGGACTAGCGGGAATGTACGAGCAGTACTTC.